This TCR beta chain is from a study of T cells in Graves' hyperthyroidism and ophthalmopathy. It was RNA transcripts that yielded the amplified TCR beta CDR3 regions. Primed by the HTBI set, a first-round RT-PCR was run on the TCR CDR3. TCRdb recomputed calls from the multiplex PCR reads with MiXCR, one row per CDR3 protein. The profile shows approximately 870,000 distinct CDR3 sequences, more than 30% of them singletons. The authors deemed Graves' hyperthyroidism stable absent ophthalmopathy progression within 18 months. Recently diagnosed hyperthyroidism of less than 2 months' duration affected patients aged 18 to 65. Those patients with uncontrolled infection, other autoimmune disease, pregnancy or lactation were excluded. Thyroid ultrasound and orbital computed tomography, with clinical symptoms and serum thyroxine and TRAb, informed diagnoses. Sequencing input: blood. The origin of this receptor is a man aged 18 to 29 with Graves' hyperthyroidism.

CDR3 coding DNA: TGCGCCAGCAGCTCTAGTAGCGGGACAGCCCATGGCTACACCTTC. Its protein is CASSSSSGTAHGYTF. The chain uses TRBV5-1 and TRBJ1-2; TRBD1 agrees at 7 bases. With V trimmed by 3 bases and J by 6 bases, 11 bases remained unmatched. This CDR3 spans 15 amino acids. CDR1 is SGHRS, CDR2 YFSETQ, per germline.